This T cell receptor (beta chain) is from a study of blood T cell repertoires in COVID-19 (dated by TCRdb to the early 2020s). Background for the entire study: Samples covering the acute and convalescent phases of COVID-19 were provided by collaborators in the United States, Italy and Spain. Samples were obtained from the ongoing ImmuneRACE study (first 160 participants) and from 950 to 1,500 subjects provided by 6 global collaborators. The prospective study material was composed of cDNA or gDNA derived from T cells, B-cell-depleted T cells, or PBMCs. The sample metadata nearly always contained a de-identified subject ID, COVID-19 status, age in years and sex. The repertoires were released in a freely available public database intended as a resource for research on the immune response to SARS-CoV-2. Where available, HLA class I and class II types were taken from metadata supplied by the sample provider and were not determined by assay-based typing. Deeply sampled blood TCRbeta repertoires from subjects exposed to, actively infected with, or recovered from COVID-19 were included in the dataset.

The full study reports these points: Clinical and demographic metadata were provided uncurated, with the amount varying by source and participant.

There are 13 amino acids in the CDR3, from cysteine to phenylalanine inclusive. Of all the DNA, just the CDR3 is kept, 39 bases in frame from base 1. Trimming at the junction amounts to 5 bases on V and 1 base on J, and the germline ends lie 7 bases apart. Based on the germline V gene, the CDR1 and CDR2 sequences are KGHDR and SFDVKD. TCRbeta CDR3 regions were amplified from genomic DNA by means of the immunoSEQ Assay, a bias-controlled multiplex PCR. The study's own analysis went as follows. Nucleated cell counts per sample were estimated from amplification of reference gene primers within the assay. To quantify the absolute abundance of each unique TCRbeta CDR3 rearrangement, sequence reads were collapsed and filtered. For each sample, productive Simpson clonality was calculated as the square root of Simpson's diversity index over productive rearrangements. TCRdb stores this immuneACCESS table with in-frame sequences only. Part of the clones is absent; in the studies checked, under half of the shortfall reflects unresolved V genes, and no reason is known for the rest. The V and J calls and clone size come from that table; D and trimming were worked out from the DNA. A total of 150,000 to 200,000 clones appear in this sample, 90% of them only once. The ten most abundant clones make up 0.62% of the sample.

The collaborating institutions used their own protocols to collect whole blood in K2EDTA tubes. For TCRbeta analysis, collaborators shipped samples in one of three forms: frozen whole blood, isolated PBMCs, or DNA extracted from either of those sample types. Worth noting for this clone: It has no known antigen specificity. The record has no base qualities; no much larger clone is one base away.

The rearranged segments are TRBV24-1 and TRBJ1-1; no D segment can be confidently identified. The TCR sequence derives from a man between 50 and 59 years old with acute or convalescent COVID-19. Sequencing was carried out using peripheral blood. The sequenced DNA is TGTGCCACCAGTGGGAGTCCGAACACTGAAGCTTTCTTT. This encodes CATSGSPNTEAFF.